This entry lists 30 T cell receptor beta chains sequenced from one sample in a study of CD8+ T cells in alopecia areata. Once RNA had been extracted, it was reverse transcribed into cDNA to act as the sequencing template. Clones were sequenced by immunoSEQ multiplex PCR, and TCRdb holds only the in-frame ones, with some missing. Among a few thousand clones listed, 68% were seen once. The sequenced sample was skin. Receptor source: a human donor in good health.

The chain carries TRBV6-1 and TRBJ2-2; 9 bases align to TRBD1. The germline gives CDR1 MNHNS, CDR2 SASEGT. V was clipped by 11 bases and J by 7 bases; unmatched bases: 11. There are 14 residues in the CDR3. In nucleotides, the CDR3 is TGTGCCTTTAAGAGGACAGGGGTAGACGGGGAGCTGTTTTTT. Protein: CAFKRTGVDGELFF.

This chain links TRBV10-3 with TRBJ2-1, with D perhaps matching TRBD2 (6 bases). CDR1 is ENHRY and CDR2 is SYGVKD in the germline V gene. Trimming shortened V by 10 bases and J by 3 bases, and 13 bases separated the two germline ends. The CDR3 extends over 13 amino acids. The CDR3 region is CATSGTLYNEQFF. In DNA form, the CDR3 reads TGTGCCACCTCCGGGACTCTCTACAATGAGCAGTTCTTC.

V gene TRBV27 combines with J gene TRBJ2-3; D call uncertain. The V end was cut by 6 bases, the J end by 0 bases, with 10 bases between. Germline CDR1 MNHEY, CDR2 SMNVEV (reference sequence). CDR3 length equals 14 residues. CDR3 in DNA: TGTGCCAGCAGCCCATTTGCTAGCACAGATACGCAGTATTTT. Translation gives CASSPFASTDTQYF.

This clone was detected only a few times. The chain carries TRBV11-2 and TRBJ2-5, with D possibly being TRBD2 (5 bases). CDR3 length: 16 amino acids. V gave up 5 bases and J gave up 5 bases, with 21 bases separating them. Germline CDR1 SGHAT, CDR2 FQNNGV. CDR3 in amino acids: CASSPSRAAGIETQYF. The DNA of the CDR3 is TGTGCCAGCAGCCCCTCCCGAGCGGCGGGTATTGAGACCCAGTACTTC.

This clone has just a few counts. The chain employs TRBV23-1 and TRBJ2-2, with TRBD1 matching 10 bases. TRBV23-1 is sorted into the ORF group, with uncertain function. CDR3 size: 16 residues. V trimming: 8 bases; J trimming: 5 bases; junction bases outside the gene matches: 11. The CDR3 DNA reads TGCGCCAGCGACTTACCCGGGACAGGGGTTACCGGGGAGCTGTTTTTT. Encoded protein: CASDLPGTGVTGELFF.

The chain combines TRBV6-6 with TRBJ2-7; tentative D call: TRBD2 (5 bases). Germline V gene data show CDR1 as MNHNY and CDR2 as SVGAGI (reference sequence). The CDR3 contains 15 residues. Trimming stripped 8 bases from V and 8 bases from J, with 25 bases between. The CDR3 region is CASSSPAGTDFKQYF. In DNA form, the CDR3 reads TGTGCCAGCTCTTCACCGGCAGGTACGGACTTCAAGCAGTACTTC.

This chain links TRBV5-6 with TRBJ1-1, with a weak D call TRBD1 (6 bases). The CDR3 is made up of 13 amino acids. V shed 4 bases and J shed 3 bases, with 10 bases lying between them. Germline assignment: CDR1 SGHDT and CDR2 YYEEEE. The chain's CDR3 is CASSDGTHTEAFF. The CDR3 region has the DNA TGTGCCAGCAGCGACGGGACACACACTGAAGCTTTCTTT.

The chain has TRBV27 and TRBJ2-6, with D unclear. The germline gives CDR1 MNHEY, CDR2 SMNVEV (reference sequence). The ends were cut back, 7 bases at V and 4 bases at J, with 17 bases in the middle. The CDR3 contains 16 residues. CDR3 coding DNA: TGTGCCAGCAAGAAGCTCTCCGATTCCGGGGCCAACGTCCTGACTTTC. Residues: CASKKLSDSGANVLTF. Variable domain in full (rest from reference TRBV27 and TRBJ2-6): EAQVTQNPRYLITVTGKKLTVTCSQNMNHEYMSWYRQDPGLGLRQIYYSMNVEVTDKGDVPEGYKVSRKEKRNFPLILESPSPNQTSLYFCASKKLSDSGANVLTFGAGSRLTVL.

The sample holds a few counts of this clone. V is TRBV7-9 and J is TRBJ2-1; D is perhaps TRBD1 or TRBD2 (5 bases each). Trimming removed 6 bases at V and 2 bases at J, with 17 bases between. This CDR3 is 16 amino acids long. Germline lookup yields CDR1 SEHNR and CDR2 FQNEAQ (reference sequence). CDR3 amino acids: CASSQRGGPTYNEQFF. For the CDR3, the DNA is TGTGCCAGCAGTCAACGGGGCGGGCCTACCTACAATGAGCAGTTCTTC. Complete variable domain (other parts from reference TRBV7-9 and TRBJ2-1): DTGVSQNPRHKITKRGQNVTFRCDPISEHNRLYWYRQTLGQGPEFLTYFQNEAQLEKSRLLSDRFSAERPKGSFSTLEIQRTEQGDSAMYLCASSQRGGPTYNEQFFGPGTRLTVL.

CDR3 DNA sequence: TGCGCCAGCTCGATAGCGGGAGCCTACAATGAGCAGTTCTTC. As protein: CASSIAGAYNEQFF. The V gene is TRBV5-1, the J gene TRBJ2-1, with 9 nucleotides matching TRBD2. This CDR3 spans 14 amino acids. Germline V gives CDR1 SGHRS, CDR2 YFSETQ. V trimming: 7 bases; J trimming: 2 bases; junction bases outside the gene matches: 4.

The chain has TRBV6-5 and TRBJ1-6, with 7 bases identical to TRBD1. Germline values: CDR1 MNHEY, CDR2 SVGAGI. This CDR3 is 15 amino acids long. J lost 5 bases, V lost 6 bases, and 7 bases had no gene match. CDR3 DNA: TGTGCCAGCAGACTAACCGGGACAGATAATTCACCCCTCCACTTT. Translated: CASRLTGTDNSPLHF.

The chain joins TRBV10-2 to TRBJ2-1, with no clear D. V was trimmed by 2 bases and J by 5 bases, leaving 10 bases between them. Germline V gene data show CDR1 as WSHSY and CDR2 as SAAADI. The CDR3 is 14 amino acids. The CDR3 loop is CASSEGSVHNEQFF. CDR3 sequence (DNA): TGCGCCAGCAGTGAGGGGTCAGTACACAATGAGCAGTTCTTC.

This clone was seen only a few times. The chain links TRBV6-1 to TRBJ2-7; TRBD2 aligns across 7 bases. Trimming cost V 10 bases and J 2 bases; bases outside gene matches: 8. Germline V CDR1 and CDR2: MNHNS, SASEGT. This CDR3 spans 13 amino acids. The CDR3 protein is CATKRGPPYEQYF. CDR3 bases: TGTGCCACGAAGCGGGGTCCCCCCTACGAGCAGTACTTC.

This clone was recorded only once. The chain combines TRBV7-8 with TRBJ1-2; D might be TRBD1 (5 bases). The CDR3 spans 13 residues. Per the germline V gene, CDR1 is SGHVS and CDR2 is FQNEAQ. The V end was cut by 5 bases, the J end by 4 bases, with 11 bases between. CDR3 protein: CASSADRSYGYTF. DNA for the CDR3: TGTGCCAGCAGCGCCGACAGAAGCTATGGCTACACCTTC.

The chain carries TRBV19 and TRBJ2-7; maybe TRBD1 (5 bases). The length of the CDR3 is 15 residues. Per germline, CDR1 LNHDA and CDR2 SQIVND (reference sequence). Trimming shortened V by 5 bases and J by 4 bases, and 18 bases separated the two germline ends. CDR3 sequence: CASSSGAPTPYEQYF. Written as DNA, the CDR3 is TGTGCCAGTAGTTCTGGGGCACCTACCCCATACGAGCAGTACTTC.

In its sample, this clone was seen a few times. The V gene is TRBV29-1, the J gene TRBJ2-1, with D perhaps matching TRBD1 (6 bases). Germline CDR1 SQVTM, CDR2 ANQGSEA. Trimming removed 5 bases at V and 0 bases at J, with 14 bases between. The CDR3 consists of 15 residues. The CDR3 region has the DNA TGCAGCGTTTGCCGAGACAGGAGCTCCTACAATGAGCAGTTCTTC. Residues: CSVCRDRSSYNEQFF.

This clone was observed a single time. V and J are TRBV9 and TRBJ2-2; a weak D match, TRBD1 (5 bases). Trimming shortened V by 4 bases and J by 1 base, and 14 bases separated the two germline ends. From germline, CDR1 is SGDLS and CDR2 YYNGEE. The CDR3 contains 16 residues. The CDR3 loop reads CASSPPRQGNTGELFF. The CDR3 DNA reads as TGTGCCAGCAGCCCCCCCCGTCAGGGGAACACCGGGGAGCTGTTTTTT.

The chain recombines TRBV30 with TRBJ2-2; D might be TRBD1 (5 bases). Germline loops: CDR1 GTSNPN, CDR2 SVGIG (reference sequence). The CDR3 runs to 15 residues. Trimming took off 3 bases at V and 1 base at J, with 12 bases between the two ends. The CDR3 coding sequence is TGTGCCTGGAGGATCCAGGGTGTGAACACCGGGGAGCTGTTTTTT. Amino acids: CAWRIQGVNTGELFF.

The chain recombines TRBV7-2 with TRBJ2-7; 7 nucleotides agree with TRBD2. The CDR3 contains 13 residues. With V trimmed by 5 bases and J by 6 bases, 7 bases remained unmatched. CDR1 and CDR2 (germline): SGHTA, FQGNSA. In DNA form, the CDR3 reads TGTGCCAGCAGCCCCGCCGGCGGGAGCGAGCAGTACTTC. This encodes CASSPAGGSEQYF.

This chain links TRBV6-4 with TRBJ2-2; D remains unclear. V lost 0 bases and J lost 4, with 3 bases in between. Germline CDR1 MRHNA, CDR2 SNTAGT. The CDR3 runs 13 residues. The CDR3 is CASSDSGTGELFF. Written as DNA, the CDR3 is TGTGCCAGCAGTGACTCGGGCACCGGGGAGCTGTTTTTT.

The V gene is TRBV14, the J gene TRBJ2-5; TRBD2 agrees at 12 bases. There are 20 residues in the CDR3. With V trimmed by 5 bases and J by 2 bases, 18 bases remained unmatched. Germline CDR1 and CDR2: SGHDN and FVKESK. As DNA, the CDR3 is TGTGCCAGCAGCGCCGGGACTAGCGGGTGGCCATCAACATATCAAGAGACCCAGTACTTC. Its protein product is CASSAGTSGWPSTYQETQYF.

V gene TRBV23-1 combines with J gene TRBJ1-2; D is undetermined. TRBV23-1 is classed as an ORF, of uncertain function. The CDR3 spans 17 residues. V lost 4 bases, J lost 5 bases, and 23 bases lay in between. This CDR3 is CASSPQVRTEGEYGYTF. The CDR3 DNA is TGCGCCAGCAGTCCCCAAGTCCGGACGGAAGGAGAATATGGCTACACCTTC.

By sample share, this clone is large. The rearrangement links TRBV19 to TRBJ1-3, with D possibly TRBD1 on 6 matching bases. The CDR3 spans 11 residues. The germline V gene encodes CDR1 LNHDA and CDR2 SQIVND (reference sequence). V was cut by 10 bases and J by 7 bases, with 11 bases left in between. CDR3 in DNA: TGTGCCACCGACAGGAGGAACACCATATATTTT. Translated, it gives CATDRRNTIYF. Complete variable domain (other parts from reference TRBV19 and TRBJ1-3): DGGITQSPKYLFRKEGQNVTLSCEQNLNHDAMYWYRQDPGQGLRLIYYSQIVNDFQKGDIAEGYSVSREKKESFPLTVTSAQKNPTAFYLCATDRRNTIYFGEGSWLTVV.

The genes are TRBV4-2 and TRBJ2-5, with TRBD2 matching over 14 bases. CDR1 and CDR2 (germline): LGHNA, YNFKEQ. The J segment lost 3 bases and the V segment lost 4 bases, leaving 7 bases of the junction unmatched. The CDR3 runs to 17 residues. The CDR3 DNA sequence: TGTGCCAGCAGCCCGACGACTAGCGGGAGGGGGAAAGAGACCCAGTACTTC. This codes for CASSPTTSGRGKETQYF.

This clone appeared a single time. The chain employs TRBV19 and TRBJ2-1; TRBD1 agrees at 9 bases. CDR1 LNHDA and CDR2 SQIVND come from the germline V gene (reference sequence). The V gene end was trimmed by 8 bases and the J gene end by 3 bases; junction bases not matched to a gene: 17. The CDR3 is made up of 18 amino acids. DNA of the CDR3: TGTGCCAGTCGCTTCGGGCCCGGGACAGGGTCTGTCTACAATGAGCAGTTCTTC. Its protein product is CASRFGPGTGSVYNEQFF. The full variable domain, in which reference TRBV19 and TRBJ2-1 provide the parts outside the CDR3, is DGGITQSPKYLFRKEGQNVTLSCEQNLNHDAMYWYRQDPGQGLRLIYYSQIVNDFQKGDIAEGYSVSREKKESFPLTVTSAQKNPTAFYLCASRFGPGTGSVYNEQFFGPGTRLTVL.

The chain employs TRBV7-3 and TRBJ2-1; perhaps TRBD2 as D (6 bases). The V end was cut by 5 bases, the J end by 7 bases, with 15 bases between. CDR3 size: 14 residues. Looked up from germline, CDR1 is SGHTA and CDR2 is FQGTGA. The CDR3, as DNA: TGTGCCAGCAGCCTGGACCCCCGGGGGAATGAGCAGTTCTTC. As protein: CASSLDPRGNEQFF.

CDR3 amino acids: CAIPLGPPAFF. The CDR3 DNA is TGTGCCATCCCCCTGGGTCCGCCAGCTTTCTTT. V gene TRBV6-4 combines with J gene TRBJ1-1; D unclear. The CDR3 is 11 residues long. V was pared by 10 bases and J by 10 bases, with 16 bases between. Per the germline V gene, CDR1 is MRHNA and CDR2 is SNTAGT.

J is TRBJ2-3 and V is TRBV5-6; possibly TRBD2 for D (6 bases). V was clipped by 1 base and J by 0 bases, with 9 bases between them. Germline V gives CDR1 SGHDT, CDR2 YYEEEE. The CDR3 has 15 residues. CDR3 region: CASSLSGQSTDTQYF. The CDR3 DNA sequence: TGTGCCAGCAGCTTGAGCGGGCAAAGCACAGATACGCAGTATTTT.

J is TRBJ2-5 and V is TRBV5-8; 9 bases agree with TRBD2. Germline V gives CDR1 SGHTS, CDR2 YDEGEE. After removal of 4 bases from V and 4 bases from J, the junction contained 11 bases not matched to a gene. The CDR3 runs to 16 residues. CDR3 coding DNA: TGTGCCAGCAGCGCCGGTAGCGGGAGAAAAGGAGAGACCCAGTACTTC. This codes for CASSAGSGRKGETQYF. Combining the CDR3 with reference TRBV5-8 and TRBJ2-5 gives the whole variable domain EAGVTQSPTHLIKTRGQQATLRCSPISGHTSVYWYQQALGLGLQFLLWYDEGEERNRGNFPPRFSGRQFPNYSSELNVNALELEDSALYLCASSAGSGRKGETQYFGPGTRLLVL.

DNA for the CDR3: TGTGCCAGCAGCCCCTCCCGAGCGGCGGGTATTGAGACCCAGTACTTC. Translated, it gives CASSPSRAAGIETQYF. This rearrangement joins TRBV7-3 to TRBJ2-5; weak D call: TRBD2 (5 bases). The CDR3 totals 16 residues. V lost 5 bases to trimming and J lost 5 bases, with 21 bases between them. The germline V gene encodes CDR1 SGHTA and CDR2 FQGTGA.